This T cell receptor beta chain was captured by sequencing in a study of monozygotic twins with inflammatory bowel disease. Findings of the study overall: Any single strong signal or clonotype tied to IBD lacked support. What may have added variability to patient repertoires is that immunosuppressive treatments differed. Separate T cell subtypes could not be resolved from one another.

Germline V gene sequence: CDR1 SGHTA, CDR2 FQGNSA. CDR3 size: 12 residues. Sampling involved one blood draw (about 2.7 ml) for every donor. In the case of this clonotype: Its antigen remains unknown.

One entry per CDR3 protein, without DNA, is what TCRdb gives after re-calling the 5' RACE reads. The sample shows about 160,000 distinct CDR3 sequences, and 2% to 3% sits with its ten largest clones. Sequencing input: blood. The chain couples TRBV7-2 to TRBJ1-5. The sequence was collected from a human donor with ulcerative colitis or Crohn's disease, or a healthy co-twin of an affected twin (not recorded which). The CDR3 protein is CASSLKNQPQYF.